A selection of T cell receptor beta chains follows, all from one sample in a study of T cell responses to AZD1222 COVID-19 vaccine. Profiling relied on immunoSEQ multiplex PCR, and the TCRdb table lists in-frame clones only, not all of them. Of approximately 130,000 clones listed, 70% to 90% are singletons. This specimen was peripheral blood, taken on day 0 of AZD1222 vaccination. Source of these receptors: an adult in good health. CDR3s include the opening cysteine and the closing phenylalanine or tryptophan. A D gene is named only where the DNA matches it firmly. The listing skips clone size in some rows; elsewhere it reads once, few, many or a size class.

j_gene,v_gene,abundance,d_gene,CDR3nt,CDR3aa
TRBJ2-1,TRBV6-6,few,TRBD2,TGTGCCAGCAGTCCCTGGACTAGCGGGAGTGACAATGAGCAGTTCTTC,CASSPWTSGSDNEQFF
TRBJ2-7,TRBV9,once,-,TGTGCCAGCAGCCTCCGACAGAATACCTACGAGCAGTACTTC,CASSLRQNTYEQYF
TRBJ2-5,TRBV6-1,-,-,TGTGCCAGCAGTGAAAAGGGGTTGCGAGAGACCCAGTACTTC,CASSEKGLRETQYF
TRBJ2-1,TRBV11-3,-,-,TGTGCCAGCAGCCCCACCAGATCTGGCGGCTCCTACAATGAGCAGTTCTTC,CASSPTRSGGSYNEQFF
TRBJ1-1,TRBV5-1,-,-,TGCGCCAGCAGCCCGGCTCAGGTTCTGAACACTGAAGCTTTCTTT,CASSPAQVLNTEAFF
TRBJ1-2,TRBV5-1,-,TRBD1,TGCGCCAGCGGACCGACAGGGAGAAATTCGGGGGGCTACACCTTC,CASGPTGRNSGGYTF
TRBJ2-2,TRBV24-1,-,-,TGTGCCACCAGCCTTGGGGGACATAACACCGGGGAGCTGTTTTTT,CATSLGGHNTGELFF
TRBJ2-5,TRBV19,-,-,TGTGCCAGTGGAGGAGGAGGATTATCAGAGACCCAGTACTTC,CASGGGGLSETQYF
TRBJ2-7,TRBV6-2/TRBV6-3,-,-,TGTGCCAGCAGCCCGCGGCATTCCGAGCAGTACTTC,CASSPRHSEQYF
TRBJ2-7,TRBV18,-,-,TGTGCCAGCTCACCCCGCAACGAGCGGAGCTCCTACGAGCAGTACTTC,CASSPRNERSSYEQYF
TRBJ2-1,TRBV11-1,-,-,TGTGCCAGCAGCTTAGTCCTGCTGCCGAGACATTTGTTGCAGTTCTTC,CASSLVLLPRHLLQFF
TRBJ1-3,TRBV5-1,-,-,TGCGCCAGCAGCCCGTCTTCTGGAAACACCATATATTTT,CASSPSSGNTIYF
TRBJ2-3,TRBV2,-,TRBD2,TGTGCCAGCATTCACTCTTTGGGACTAGCGGGGAGTACAGATACGCAGTATTTT,CASIHSLGLAGSTDTQYF
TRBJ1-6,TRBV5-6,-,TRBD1,TGTGCCAGCAGCTTGTATGGGGGGACAGGGGACTCACCCCTCCACTTT,CASSLYGGTGDSPLHF
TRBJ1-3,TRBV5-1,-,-,TGCGCCAGCAGCCCGGAAAGAACCTCTGGAAACACCATATATTTT,CASSPERTSGNTIYF
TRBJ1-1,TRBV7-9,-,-,TGTGCCAGCAGCTACCGCAGGAACACTGAAGCTTTCTTT,CASSYRRNTEAFF
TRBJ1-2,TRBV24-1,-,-,TGTGCCACCAGTGCTGTGCTAACGGACTATGGCTACACCTTC,CATSAVLTDYGYTF
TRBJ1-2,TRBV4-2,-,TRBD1,TGTGCCAGCAGCTCATTCTTAGGGGGCGCGCGCGGCTACACCTTC,CASSSFLGGARGYTF
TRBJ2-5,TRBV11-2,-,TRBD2,TGTGCCAGCAGCTTCGGACTAGTCTCAGAGACCCAGTACTTC,CASSFGLVSETQYF
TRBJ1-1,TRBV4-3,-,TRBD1,TGCGCCAGCAGCCATGAACCCGGGACAGGGAGGGTAGCTTTCTTT,CASSHEPGTGRVAFF